This TCR beta chain emerged from a study of T cells in Graves' hyperthyroidism and ophthalmopathy. The CDR3 totals 13 residues. The V gene's germline CDR1 is MGHDK and CDR2 SYGVNS. TCR beta CDR3 regions were amplified from RNA. During a first-round RT-PCR of the TCR CDR3, the HTBI primer set was used. One entry per CDR3 protein results from TCRdb running MiXCR on the multiplex PCR reads. Of around 600,000 distinct CDR3 sequences listed, nearly 45% are singletons. Whole-study results and caveats: Blood samples included most of the expanded thyroid clonotypes exceeding 0.001.

As concerns this clonotype: Its antigen is still unknown.

The sequence was obtained from an adult man with Graves' disease, either hyperthyroidism or ophthalmopathy (not recorded which). The genes are TRBV25-1 and TRBJ1-5, with a tentative D call TRBD1 (6 bases). The sequencing input was peripheral blood or thyroid tissue (not recorded which). CDR3 residues: CARGGRDNQPQHF. Written as DNA, the CDR3 is TGTGCTAGAGGGGGGAGGGACAATCAGCCCCAGCATTTT. The full variable domain, completed using reference TRBV25-1 and TRBJ1-5, is EADIYQTPRYLVIGTGKKITLECSQTMGHDKMYWYQQDPGMELHLIHYSYGVNSTEKGDLSSESTVSRIRTEHFPLTLESARPSHTSQYLCARGGRDNQPQHFGDGTRLSIL.